This T cell receptor beta chain was sequenced for a study of cytomegalovirus exposure and HLA in healthy donors. This CDR3 is 15 amino acids long. Losses at the gene ends were 0 bases for V and 10 bases for J; bases not matched to a gene: 8. Germline V lookup: CDR1 KGHSH, CDR2 LQKENI. The PCR used 60 Vbeta and 13 Jbeta primers. Produced via immunoSEQ multiplex PCR; TCRdb's table is partial and in-frame only. The sample comprises under 200,000 clones, around 68% of which are singletons, and less than 1.5% rests with the top ten. Only a few counts were recorded for this clone. Despite likely unrecorded immune exposures, the donors were nominally healthy at the time of sampling.

The clonotype was recovered from a man aged 45-60 years in good health and CMV-seronegative. This chain uses TRBV18 with TRBJ2-3; 9 bases align to TRBD2. The source material was PBMCs. CDR3: CASSPPASGAAPQYF. CDR3 bases: TGTGCCAGCTCACCACCGGCTAGCGGGGCGGCACCGCAGTATTTT.